The rows below give T cell receptor beta chains drawn from one sample of a study of blood T cell repertoires in COVID-19. Generated by immunoSEQ multiplex PCR, the TCRdb table keeps only in-frame clones and is missing some. This sample has 150,000 or so clones, with around 85% found just once. Sequencing was carried out using peripheral blood. The origin of the receptors is a man in his fifties or sixties who had recovered from COVID-19. Both conserved end residues are part of each CDR3. A D gene is named only where the DNA matches it firmly. A clone size is listed for some rows: how often the clone was seen (once, few, many), or a class if it is expanded.

15	.	TRBJ1-3	TRBD1	TRBV6-5	CASSYSRQGGNTIYF	TGTGCCAGCAGTTACTCCCGACAGGGAGGAAACACCATATATTTT
15	.	TRBJ1-1	.	TRBV24-1	CATSGPGVSITEAFF	TGTGCCACCAGTGGCCCAGGGGTGTCGATTACTGAAGCTTTCTTT
16	.	TRBJ1-3	.	TRBV6-5	CASSYSRPGSGNTIYF	TGTGCCAGCAGTTACTCGCGGCCGGGGTCTGGAAACACCATATATTTT
14	.	TRBJ2-7	TRBD1	TRBV7-9	CASSDTGQGYEQYF	TGTGCCAGCAGCGACACCGGACAGGGCTACGAGCAGTACTTC
18	.	TRBJ2-2	TRBD1	TRBV30	CAWSSLGTGRANTGELFF	TGTGCCTGGAGTTCTCTAGGGACAGGGAGGGCGAACACCGGGGAGCTGTTTTTT
14	.	TRBJ1-2	TRBD1	TRBV9	CASSELDRVGGYTF	TGTGCCAGCAGCGAGCTGGACAGGGTAGGAGGCTACACCTTC
17	.	TRBJ2-1	.	TRBV24-1	CATSDLNQGSSYNEQFF	TGTGCCACCAGTGATTTAAACCAGGGGAGCTCCTACAATGAGCAGTTCTTC
15	.	TRBJ2-2	.	TRBV14	CASSQDRAGTGELFF	TGTGCCAGCAGCCAAGACAGGGCCGGCACCGGGGAGCTGTTTTTT
14	.	TRBJ1-2	TRBD1	TRBV9	CASSSGQGNYGYTF	TGTGCCAGCAGCTCGGGACAGGGGAACTATGGCTACACCTTC
15	.	TRBJ2-1	.	TRBV7-9	CASRRGASSYNEQFF	TGTGCCAGCAGACGGGGGGCTTCCTCCTACAATGAGCAGTTCTTC
16	.	TRBJ2-1	TRBD1	TRBV19	CASSITGTGARNEQFF	TGTGCCAGTAGTATAACCGGGACAGGGGCTCGCAATGAGCAGTTCTTC
13	.	TRBJ1-2	.	TRBV7-3	CASSFRGGDGYTF	TGTGCCAGCAGCTTTAGAGGGGGGGATGGCTACACCTTC
16	.	TRBJ2-1	.	TRBV5-1	CASSLEGVGSYNEQFF	TGCGCCAGCAGCTTGGAAGGGGTAGGGTCCTACAATGAGCAGTTCTTC
17	.	TRBJ2-6	TRBD1	TRBV5-1	CASSLGQGVSGANVLTF	TGCGCCAGCAGCTTGGGACAGGGAGTCTCTGGGGCCAACGTCCTGACTTTC
15	.	TRBJ2-7	.	TRBV28	CASSIVYGRAHEQYF	TGTGCCAGCAGTATAGTCTACGGCAGGGCCCACGAGCAGTACTTC
11	.	TRBJ2-3	.	TRBV20-1	CSAPVTDTQYF	TGCAGTGCGCCAGTCACAGATACGCAGTATTTT
13	.	TRBJ2-2	.	TRBV28	CASSSPDTGELFF	TGTGCCAGCAGTTCCCCCGACACCGGGGAGCTGTTTTTT
14	.	TRBJ2-3	TRBD2	TRBV11-1	CASSSGGYTDTQYF	TGTGCCAGCAGCTCGGGGGGTTACACAGATACGCAGTATTTT
16	.	TRBJ1-6	TRBD1	TRBV18	CASSPLRQGSSSPLHF	TGTGCCAGCTCACCTCTCCGACAGGGTAGCTCGTCACCCCTCCACTTT
19	.	TRBJ2-6	TRBD2	TRBV11-2	CASSQGLPRLAPGANVLTF	TGTGCCAGCAGCCAGGGCCTACCTCGACTAGCGCCTGGGGCCAACGTCCTGACTTTC
14	.	TRBJ1-3	.	TRBV30	CAWRGVASGNTIYF	TGTGCCTGGAGAGGGGTTGCCTCTGGAAACACCATATATTTT
13	.	TRBJ1-2	.	TRBV12-3/TRBV12-4	CASRPDRNYGYTF	TGTGCCAGCAGACCAGACAGAAACTATGGCTACACCTTC
15	.	TRBJ1-5	TRBD1	TRBV18	CASSYGQGSSQPQHF	TGTGCCAGCTCATACGGACAGGGTAGTTCCCAGCCCCAGCATTTT
16	.	TRBJ2-1	TRBD1	TRBV3-1/TRBV3-2	CASSQSGQEIYNEQFF	TGTGCCAGCAGCCAGTCGGGACAGGAGATTTACAATGAGCAGTTCTTC
14	.	TRBJ1-5	.	TRBV6-6	CASSPGVGNQPQHF	TGTGCCAGCAGCCCGGGTGTTGGCAATCAGCCCCAGCATTTT
15	.	TRBJ1-2	TRBD1	TRBV9	CASSRPGQGGYGYTF	TGTGCCAGCAGTCGCCCTGGACAGGGAGGCTATGGCTACACCTTC
15	.	TRBJ2-1	TRBD2	TRBV19	CASSLAGGPTNEQFF	TGTGCCAGTAGTCTAGCGGGGGGGCCGACCAATGAGCAGTTCTTC
14	.	TRBJ2-5	.	TRBV28	CASIGGGQQETQYF	TGTGCCAGCATAGGGGGGGGGCAACAAGAGACCCAGTACTTC
13	.	TRBJ1-2	.	TRBV12-3/TRBV12-4	CASSLQAWYGYTF	TGTGCCAGCAGTTTACAGGCTTGGTATGGCTACACCTTC
13	.	TRBJ1-2	TRBD1	TRBV28	CASSPPDRGGYTF	TGTGCCAGCAGTCCCCCAGACAGGGGCGGCTACACCTTC
15	once	TRBJ2-5	TRBD1	TRBV5-1	CASSLEGASGETQYF	TGCGCCAGCAGCTTGGAGGGGGCTAGTGGAGAGACCCAGTACTTC